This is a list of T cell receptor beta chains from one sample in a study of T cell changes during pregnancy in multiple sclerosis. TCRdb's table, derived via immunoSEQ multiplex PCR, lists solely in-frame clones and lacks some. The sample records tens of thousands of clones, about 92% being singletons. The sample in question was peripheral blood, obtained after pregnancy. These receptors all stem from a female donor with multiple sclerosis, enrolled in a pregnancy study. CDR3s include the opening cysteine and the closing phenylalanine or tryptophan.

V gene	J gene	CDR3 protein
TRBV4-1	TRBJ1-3	CASSHDRESGNTIYF
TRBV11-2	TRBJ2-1	CASSFGTSDVNEQFF
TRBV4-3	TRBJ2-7	CASSQEQGGNEQYF
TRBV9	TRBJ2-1	CASSPRLAGFSYNEQFF
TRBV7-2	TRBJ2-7	CASSLNRGAYEQYF
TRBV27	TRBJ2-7	CASSYGFEQYF
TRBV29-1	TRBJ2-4	CSVNTPGQIAKNIQYF
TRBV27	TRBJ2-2	CASRTVGVSTGELFF
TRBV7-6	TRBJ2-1	CASSLVAGGLNEQFF
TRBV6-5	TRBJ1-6	CASGDRGYNSPLHF
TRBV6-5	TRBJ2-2	CASRSSGSGTGELFF
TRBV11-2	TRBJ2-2	CASSPTASGSTGELFF
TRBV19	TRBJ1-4	CASRTGTGFRWSEKLFF
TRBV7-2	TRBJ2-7	CASSQHPGQLYEQYF
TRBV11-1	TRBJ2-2	CASSPSRTTNTGELFF
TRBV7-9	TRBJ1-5	CASSLAGLNQPQHF
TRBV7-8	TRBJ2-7	CASRNSGGLYEQYF
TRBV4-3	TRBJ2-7	CASSPGTGALYEQYF
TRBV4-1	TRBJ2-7	CASSPLEAGAYEQYF
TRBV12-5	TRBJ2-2	CASVTLTIPPSAGELFF
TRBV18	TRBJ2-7	CASSPPTGAGDEQYF
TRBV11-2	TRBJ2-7	CASSLDPRGEQYF
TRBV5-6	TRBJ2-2	CASSFLRQAPTGELFF
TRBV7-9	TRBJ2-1	CASSFFRGGQFF
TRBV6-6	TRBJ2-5	CASNRVYQETQYF
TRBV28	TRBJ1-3	CASSSRAGTGRDTIYF
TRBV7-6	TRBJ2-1	CASSLVSSRGNNEQFF
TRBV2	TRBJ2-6	CASSIGGSNVLTF
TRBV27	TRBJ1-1	CASSRRRVETEAFF
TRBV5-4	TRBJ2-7	CASSLGDRGFEQYF
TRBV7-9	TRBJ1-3	CASTNGLRLSSGNTIYF
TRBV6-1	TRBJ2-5	CASSANRGKETQYF
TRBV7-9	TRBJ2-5	CASSLGAETQYF
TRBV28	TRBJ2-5	CASSLRKGLVQETQYF
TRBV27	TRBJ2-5	CASKKFDRDHVEETQYF
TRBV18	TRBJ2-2	CASSPPATSSTGELFF
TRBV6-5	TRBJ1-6	CASSSDRSSPLHF
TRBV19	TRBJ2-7	CASNFGTGFDEQYF
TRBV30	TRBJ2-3	CAWAGLPRTSGGTDTQYF
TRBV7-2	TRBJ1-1	CASSRTGAWDTEAFF
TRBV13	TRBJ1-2	CASSSGTGSRNDGYTF
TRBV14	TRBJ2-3	CASSQDWVASGSTDTQYF
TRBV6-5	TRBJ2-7	CASSYSGGSPYEQYF
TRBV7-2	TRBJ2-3	CASSPRTSGSTDTQYF
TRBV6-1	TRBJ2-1	CASRQGQGRYNEQFF
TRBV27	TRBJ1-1	CASSFQAHTEAFF
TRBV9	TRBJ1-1	CASSALTGARTEAFF
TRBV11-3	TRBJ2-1	CASSLGGGSGNEQFF
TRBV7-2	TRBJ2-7	CASSLPGYSYEQYF
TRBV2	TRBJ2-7	CASLPGQGWAEQYF
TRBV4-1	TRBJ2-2	CASSQGGSGELFF
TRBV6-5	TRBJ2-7	CATSRGISYEQYF
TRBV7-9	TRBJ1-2	CASSAKQGDGYTF
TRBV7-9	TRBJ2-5	CASSRLWTGGEETQYF